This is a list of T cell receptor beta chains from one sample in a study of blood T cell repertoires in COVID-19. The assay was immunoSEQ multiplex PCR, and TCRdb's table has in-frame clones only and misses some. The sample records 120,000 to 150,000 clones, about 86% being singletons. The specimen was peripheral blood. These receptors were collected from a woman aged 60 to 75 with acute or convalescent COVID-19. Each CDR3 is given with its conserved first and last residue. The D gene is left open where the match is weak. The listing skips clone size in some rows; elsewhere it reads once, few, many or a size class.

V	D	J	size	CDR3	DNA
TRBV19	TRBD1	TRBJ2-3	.	CASSMGQISTDTQYF	TGTGCCAGTAGTATGGGACAGATAAGCACAGATACGCAGTATTTT
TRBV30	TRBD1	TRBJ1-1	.	CAWSVTGQGAVTEAFF	TGTGCCTGGAGTGTAACCGGTCAGGGGGCGGTTACTGAAGCTTTCTTT
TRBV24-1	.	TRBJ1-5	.	CATSGRISNQPQHF	TGTGCCACCAGTGGGCGGATTAGCAATCAGCCCCAGCATTTT
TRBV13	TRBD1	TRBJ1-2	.	CASSLGQGQGGFNYGYTF	TGTGCCAGCAGCTTAGGCCAGGGACAGGGAGGCTTCAACTATGGCTACACCTTC
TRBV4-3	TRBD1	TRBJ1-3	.	CASSQELGTGAGNTIYF	TGCGCCAGCAGCCAAGAGCTAGGGACAGGGGCTGGAAACACCATATATTTT
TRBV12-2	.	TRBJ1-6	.	CASRLACTEGSPLHF	TGTGCAAGTCGCTTAGCGTGTACAGAAGGATCACCCCTCCACTTT
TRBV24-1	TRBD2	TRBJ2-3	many	CATSDFWASGGSDTQYF	TGTGCCACCAGTGATTTTTGGGCTAGCGGGGGCTCAGATACGCAGTATTTT
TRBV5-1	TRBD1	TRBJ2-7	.	CASSLVQGASYEQYF	TGCGCCAGCAGCTTAGTACAGGGGGCCTCCTACGAGCAGTACTTC
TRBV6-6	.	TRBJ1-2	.	CASITGAGLYGYTF	TGTGCCAGCATAACCGGCGCGGGCCTTTATGGCTACACCTTC
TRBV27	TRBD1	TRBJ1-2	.	CASSRTGGPNYGYTF	TGTGCCAGCAGTAGAACAGGGGGCCCGAACTATGGCTACACCTTC
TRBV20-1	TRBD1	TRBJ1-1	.	CSATTGPEAFF	TGCAGTGCTACGACAGGGCCTGAAGCTTTCTTT
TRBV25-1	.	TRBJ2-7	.	CASSAAPTGFITYEQYF	TGTGCCAGCAGTGCGGCACCTACAGGGTTCATAACCTACGAGCAGTACTTC
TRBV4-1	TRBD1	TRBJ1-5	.	CASSRGPGQVFGNQPQHF	TGCGCCAGCAGCCGGGGCCCCGGACAGGTGTTTGGCAATCAGCCCCAGCATTTT
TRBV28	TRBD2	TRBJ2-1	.	CASISGGSYNEQFF	TGTGCCAGCATATCGGGGGGTTCCTACAATGAGCAGTTCTTC
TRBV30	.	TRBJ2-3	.	CASRGRDTQYF	TGTGCCTCTCGGGGGAGGGATACGCAGTATTTT
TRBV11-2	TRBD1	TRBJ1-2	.	CASSTRDSYGYTF	TGTGCCAGCAGCACTCGGGACAGCTATGGCTACACCTTC
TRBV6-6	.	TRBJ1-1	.	CASIPEGGSEAFF	TGTGCCAGCATCCCTGAGGGGGGGAGTGAAGCTTTCTTT
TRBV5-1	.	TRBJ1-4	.	CASRGDLGGPNEKLFF	TGCGCCAGCAGGGGGGACCTCGGGGGACCTAATGAAAAACTGTTTTTT
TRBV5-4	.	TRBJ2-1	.	CASSLAGNNEQFF	TGTGCCAGCAGCTTGGCGGGGAACAATGAGCAGTTCTTC
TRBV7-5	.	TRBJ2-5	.	CARSLGSGEETQYF	TGTGCCAGAAGCTTAGGTTCAGGGGAAGAGACCCAGTACTTC
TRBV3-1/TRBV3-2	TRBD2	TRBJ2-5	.	CASSQRRLAGGVETQYF	TGTGCCAGCAGCCAAAGGAGGCTAGCGGGGGGAGTAGAGACCCAGTACTTC
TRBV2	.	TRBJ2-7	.	CASSGETRTGEQYF	TGTGCCAGCAGTGGGGAGACTAGGACCGGGGAGCAGTACTTC
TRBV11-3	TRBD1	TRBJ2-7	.	CASSPAGTGIHEQYF	TGTGCCAGCAGCCCGGCCGGGACAGGGATTCACGAGCAGTACTTC
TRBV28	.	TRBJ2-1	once	CASSFYRGGPRLNEQFF	TGTGCCAGCAGTTTTTATCGCGGGGGCCCAAGACTTAATGAGCAGTTCTTC
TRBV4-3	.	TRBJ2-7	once	CASSQAAAAYPNPYEQYF	TGCGCCAGCAGCCAAGCGGCAGCGGCTTACCCGAACCCCTACGAGCAGTACTTC
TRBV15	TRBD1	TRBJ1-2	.	CATSKSGTGANYGYTF	TGTGCCACCAGCAAGTCGGGGACAGGAGCGAACTATGGCTACACCTTC
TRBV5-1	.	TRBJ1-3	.	CASSWGGMGNTIYF	TGCGCCAGCAGCTGGGGGGGAATGGGAAACACCATATATTTT
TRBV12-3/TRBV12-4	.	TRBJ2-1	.	CASSSQQDNEQFF	TGTGCCAGCAGTTCTCAACAGGACAATGAGCAGTTCTTC
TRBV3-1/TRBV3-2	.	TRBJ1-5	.	CASSQDPGQGQPQHF	TGTGCCAGCAGCCAAGATCCAGGGCAGGGTCAGCCCCAGCATTTT
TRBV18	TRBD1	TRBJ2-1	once	CASSPQRTGEFF	TGTGCCAGCTCACCACAAAGGACAGGGGAGTTCTTC
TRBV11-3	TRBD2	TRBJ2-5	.	CASSLGLVAGGLQETQYF	TGTGCCAGCAGCTTAGGCCTCGTAGCGGGGGGACTGCAAGAGACCCAGTACTTC
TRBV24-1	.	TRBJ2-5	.	CATSELDSQETQYF	TGTGCCACCAGTGAATTGGACTCCCAAGAGACCCAGTACTTC
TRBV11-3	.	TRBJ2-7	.	CASSLSPSSYEQYF	TGTGCCAGCAGCTTAAGTCCTAGCTCCTACGAGCAGTACTTC
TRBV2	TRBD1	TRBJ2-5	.	CASIDSRQGQETQYF	TGTGCCAGCATCGACTCTCGACAGGGCCAAGAGACCCAGTACTTC
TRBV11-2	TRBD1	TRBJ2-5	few	CASSLAHRGARETQYF	TGTGCCAGCAGCCTCGCCCACAGGGGGGCGAGGGAGACCCAGTACTTC
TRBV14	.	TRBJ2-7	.	CASSQEVGALPYEQYF	TGTGCCAGCAGCCAAGAGGTTGGGGCTCTACCCTACGAGCAGTACTTC
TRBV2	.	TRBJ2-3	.	CASSARDTRTDTQYF	TGTGCCAGCAGTGCGAGGGACACCCGCACAGATACGCAGTATTTT
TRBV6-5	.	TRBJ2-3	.	CASSLEGDSDTQYF	TGTGCCAGCAGCCTAGAGGGAGATTCGGATACGCAGTATTTT
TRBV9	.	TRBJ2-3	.	CASSSYSGPSTDTQYF	TGTGCCAGCAGCTCCTATAGCGGCCCTAGCACAGATACGCAGTATTTT